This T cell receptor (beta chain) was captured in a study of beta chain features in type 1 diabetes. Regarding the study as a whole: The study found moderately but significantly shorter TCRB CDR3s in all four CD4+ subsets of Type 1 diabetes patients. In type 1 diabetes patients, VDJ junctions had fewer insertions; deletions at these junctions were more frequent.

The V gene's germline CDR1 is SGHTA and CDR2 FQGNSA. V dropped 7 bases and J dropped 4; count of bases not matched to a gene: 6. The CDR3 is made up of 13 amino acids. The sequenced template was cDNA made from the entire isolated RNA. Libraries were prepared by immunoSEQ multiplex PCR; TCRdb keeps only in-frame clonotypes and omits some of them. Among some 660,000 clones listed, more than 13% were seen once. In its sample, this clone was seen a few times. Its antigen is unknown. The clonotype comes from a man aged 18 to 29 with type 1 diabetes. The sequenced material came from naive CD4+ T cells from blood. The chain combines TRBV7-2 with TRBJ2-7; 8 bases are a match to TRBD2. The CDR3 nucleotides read TGTGCCAGCACCCGGACTAGCATGTACGAGCAGTACTTC. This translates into CASTRTSMYEQYF.